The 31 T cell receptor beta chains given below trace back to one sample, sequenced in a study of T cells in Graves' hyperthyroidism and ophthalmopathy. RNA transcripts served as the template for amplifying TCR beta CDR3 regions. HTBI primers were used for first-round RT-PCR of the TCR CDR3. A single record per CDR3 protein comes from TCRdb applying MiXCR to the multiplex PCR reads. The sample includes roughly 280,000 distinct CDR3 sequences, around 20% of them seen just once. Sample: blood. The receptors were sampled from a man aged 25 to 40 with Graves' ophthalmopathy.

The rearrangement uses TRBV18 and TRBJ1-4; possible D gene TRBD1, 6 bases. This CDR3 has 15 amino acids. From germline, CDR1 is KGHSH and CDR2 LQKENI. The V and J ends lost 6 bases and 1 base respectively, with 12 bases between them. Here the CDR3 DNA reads TGTGCCAGCTCCGCCCAAGGGGGAACTAATGAAAAACTGTTTTTT. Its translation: CASSAQGGTNEKLFF.

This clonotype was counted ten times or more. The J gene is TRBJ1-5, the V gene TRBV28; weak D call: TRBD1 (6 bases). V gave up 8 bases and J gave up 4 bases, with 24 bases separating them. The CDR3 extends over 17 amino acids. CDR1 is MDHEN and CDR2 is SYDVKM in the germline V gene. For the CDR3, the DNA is TGTGCCAGCCGTTGGTACCAGGGGCCATCGACGAATCAGCCCCAGCATTTT. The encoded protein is CASRWYQGPSTNQPQHF.

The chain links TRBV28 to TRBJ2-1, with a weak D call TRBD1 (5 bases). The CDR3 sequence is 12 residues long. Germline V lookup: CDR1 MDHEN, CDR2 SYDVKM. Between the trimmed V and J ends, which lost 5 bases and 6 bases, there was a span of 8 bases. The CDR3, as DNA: TGTGCCAGCAGTAGGGGAACCAATGAGCAGTTCTTC. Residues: CASSRGTNEQFF.

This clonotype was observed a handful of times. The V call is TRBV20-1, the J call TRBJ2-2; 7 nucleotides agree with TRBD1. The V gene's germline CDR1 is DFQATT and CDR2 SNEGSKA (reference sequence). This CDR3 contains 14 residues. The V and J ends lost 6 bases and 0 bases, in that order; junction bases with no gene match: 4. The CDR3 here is CSATDRANTGELFF. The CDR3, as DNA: TGCAGTGCGACCGACAGGGCGAACACCGGGGAGCTGTTTTTT.

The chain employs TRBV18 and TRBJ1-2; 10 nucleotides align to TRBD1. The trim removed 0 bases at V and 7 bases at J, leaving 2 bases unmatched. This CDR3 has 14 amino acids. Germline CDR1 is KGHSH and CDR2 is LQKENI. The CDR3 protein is CASSPPGQGSGYTF. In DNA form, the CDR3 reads TGTGCCAGCTCACCACCGGGACAGGGGTCTGGCTACACCTTC.

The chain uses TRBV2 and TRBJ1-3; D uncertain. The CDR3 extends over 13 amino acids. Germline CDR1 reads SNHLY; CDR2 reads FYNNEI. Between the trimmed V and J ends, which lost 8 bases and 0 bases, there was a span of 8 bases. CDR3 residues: CASYSPSGNTIYF. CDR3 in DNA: TGTGCCAGCTACTCACCCTCTGGAAACACCATATATTTT.

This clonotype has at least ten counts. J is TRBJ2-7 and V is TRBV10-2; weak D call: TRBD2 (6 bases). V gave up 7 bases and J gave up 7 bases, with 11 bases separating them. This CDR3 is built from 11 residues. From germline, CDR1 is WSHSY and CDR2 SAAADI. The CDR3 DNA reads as TGCGCCAGCACCCATGGGGGGGAGCAGTACTTC. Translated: CASTHGGEQYF.

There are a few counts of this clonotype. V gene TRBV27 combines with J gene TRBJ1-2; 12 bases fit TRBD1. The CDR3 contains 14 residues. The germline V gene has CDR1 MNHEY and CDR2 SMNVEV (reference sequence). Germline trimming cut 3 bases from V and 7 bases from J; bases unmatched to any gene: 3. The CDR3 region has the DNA TGTGCCAGCAGTTTGGGACAGGGGGCTCTTGGCTACACCTTC. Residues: CASSLGQGALGYTF.

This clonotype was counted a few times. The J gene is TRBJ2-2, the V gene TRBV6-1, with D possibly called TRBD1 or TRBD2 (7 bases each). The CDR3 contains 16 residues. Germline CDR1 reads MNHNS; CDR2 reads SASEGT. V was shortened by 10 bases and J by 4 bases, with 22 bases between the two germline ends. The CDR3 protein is CATTRGGYPVTGELFF. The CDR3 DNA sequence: TGTGCCACCACCAGGGGGGGGTACCCCGTCACCGGGGAGCTGTTTTTT.

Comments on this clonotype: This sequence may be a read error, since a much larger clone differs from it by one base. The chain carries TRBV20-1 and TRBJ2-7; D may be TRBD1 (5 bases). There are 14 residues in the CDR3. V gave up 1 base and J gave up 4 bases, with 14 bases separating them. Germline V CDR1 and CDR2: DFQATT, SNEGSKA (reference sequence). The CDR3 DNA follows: TGCAGTGCTAGAGTACCAGGGAAGGCGTACGAGCAGTACTTC. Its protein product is CSARVPGKAYEQYF.

CDR3 bases: TGTGCCAGCAGACCCACAGGGGAAAGCGAAGCTTTCTTT. This codes for CASRPTGESEAFF. The chain is built from TRBV25-1 and TRBJ1-1; 7 nucleotides match TRBD1. V shed 6 bases, J shed 8 bases, and the junction held 9 bases outside the gene matches. The germline V gene encodes CDR1 MGHDK and CDR2 SYGVNS. The CDR3 is made up of 13 amino acids.

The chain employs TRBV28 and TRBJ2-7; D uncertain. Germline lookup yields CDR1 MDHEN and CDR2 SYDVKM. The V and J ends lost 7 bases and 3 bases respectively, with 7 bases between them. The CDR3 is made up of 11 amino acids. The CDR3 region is CASKTNYEQYF. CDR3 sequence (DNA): TGTGCCAGCAAGACGAACTACGAGCAGTACTTC. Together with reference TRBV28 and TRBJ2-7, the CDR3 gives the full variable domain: DVKVTQSSRYLVKRTGEKVFLECVQDMDHENMFWYRQDPGLGLRLIYFSYDVKMKEKGDIPEGYSVSREKKERFSLILESASTNQTSMYLCASKTNYEQYFGPGTRLTVT.

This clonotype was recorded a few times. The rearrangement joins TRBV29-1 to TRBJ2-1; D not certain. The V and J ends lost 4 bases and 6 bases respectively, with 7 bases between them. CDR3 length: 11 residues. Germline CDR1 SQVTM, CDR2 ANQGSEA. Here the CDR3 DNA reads TGCAGCGTTGTTTGGGCCAATGAGCAGTTCTTC. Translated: CSVVWANEQFF.

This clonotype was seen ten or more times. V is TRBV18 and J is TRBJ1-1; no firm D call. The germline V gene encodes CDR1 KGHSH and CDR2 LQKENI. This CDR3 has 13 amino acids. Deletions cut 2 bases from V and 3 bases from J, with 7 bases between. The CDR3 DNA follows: TGTGCCAGCTCACCATTCGCAGACACTGAAGCTTTCTTT. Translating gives CASSPFADTEAFF.

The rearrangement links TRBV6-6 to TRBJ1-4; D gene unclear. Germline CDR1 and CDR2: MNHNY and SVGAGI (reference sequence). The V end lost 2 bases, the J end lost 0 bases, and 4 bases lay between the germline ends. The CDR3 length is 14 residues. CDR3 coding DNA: TGTGCCAGCAGTTACACCGCAACTAATGAAAAACTGTTTTTT. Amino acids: CASSYTATNEKLFF.

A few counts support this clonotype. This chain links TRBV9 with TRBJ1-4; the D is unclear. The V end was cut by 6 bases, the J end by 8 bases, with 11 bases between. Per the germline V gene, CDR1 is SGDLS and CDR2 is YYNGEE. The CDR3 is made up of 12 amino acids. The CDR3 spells CASKGDGEKLFF. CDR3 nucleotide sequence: TGTGCCAGCAAGGGCGACGGGGAAAAACTGTTTTTT.

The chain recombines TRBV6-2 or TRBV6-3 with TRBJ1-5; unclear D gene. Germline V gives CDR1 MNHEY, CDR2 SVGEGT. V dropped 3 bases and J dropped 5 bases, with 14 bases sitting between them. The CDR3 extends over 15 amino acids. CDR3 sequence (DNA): TGTGCCAGCAGTTATTTACGGCACTCGGATCAGCCCCAGCATTTT. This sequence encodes CASSYLRHSDQPQHF.

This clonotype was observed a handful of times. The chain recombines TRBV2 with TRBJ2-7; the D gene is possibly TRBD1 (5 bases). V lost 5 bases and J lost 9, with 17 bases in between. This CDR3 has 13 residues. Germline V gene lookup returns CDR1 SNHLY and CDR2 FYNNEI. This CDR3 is CASSIGATYGQYF. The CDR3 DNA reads TGTGCCAGCAGTATAGGGGCTACGTATGGGCAGTACTTC.

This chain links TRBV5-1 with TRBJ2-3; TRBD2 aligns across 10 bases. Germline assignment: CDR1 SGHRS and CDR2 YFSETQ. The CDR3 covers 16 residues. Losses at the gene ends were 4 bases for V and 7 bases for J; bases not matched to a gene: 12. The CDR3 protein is CASSVGSSGSLYTQYF. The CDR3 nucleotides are TGCGCCAGCAGCGTTGGGTCTAGCGGGAGTTTGTATACGCAGTATTTT.

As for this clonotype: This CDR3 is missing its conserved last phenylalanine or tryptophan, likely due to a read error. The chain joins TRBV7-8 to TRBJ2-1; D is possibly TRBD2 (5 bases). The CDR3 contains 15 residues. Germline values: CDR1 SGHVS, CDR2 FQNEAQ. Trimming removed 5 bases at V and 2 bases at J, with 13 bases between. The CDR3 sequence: CASSPKRGTYNEQFL. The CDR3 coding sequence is TGTGCCAGCAGCCCCAAGAGAGGGACCTACAATGAGCAGTTCCTC.

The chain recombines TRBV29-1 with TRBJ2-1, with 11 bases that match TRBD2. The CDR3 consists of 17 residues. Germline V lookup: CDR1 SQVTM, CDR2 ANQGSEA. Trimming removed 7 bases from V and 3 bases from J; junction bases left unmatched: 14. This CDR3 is CSAQGSSGRLYYNEQFF. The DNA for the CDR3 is TGCAGCGCCCAGGGGTCTAGCGGGAGGTTGTACTACAATGAGCAGTTCTTC.

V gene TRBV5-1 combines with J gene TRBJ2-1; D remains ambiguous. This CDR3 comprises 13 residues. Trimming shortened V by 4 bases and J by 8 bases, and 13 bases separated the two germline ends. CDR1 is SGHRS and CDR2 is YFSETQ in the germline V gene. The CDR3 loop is CASSRNLLDEQFF. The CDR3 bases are TGCGCCAGCAGCCGTAACCTGTTAGATGAGCAGTTCTTC.

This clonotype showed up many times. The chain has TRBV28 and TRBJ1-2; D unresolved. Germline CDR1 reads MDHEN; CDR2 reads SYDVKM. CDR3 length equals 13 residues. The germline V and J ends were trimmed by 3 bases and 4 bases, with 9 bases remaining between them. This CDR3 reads CASSLFGSYGYTF. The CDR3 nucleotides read TGTGCCAGCAGTTTGTTTGGGTCCTATGGCTACACCTTC.

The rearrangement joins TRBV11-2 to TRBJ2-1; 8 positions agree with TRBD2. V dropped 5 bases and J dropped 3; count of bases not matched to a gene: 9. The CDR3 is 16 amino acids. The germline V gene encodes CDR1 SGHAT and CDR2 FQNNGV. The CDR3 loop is CASSPSGSGNYNEQFF. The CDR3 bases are TGTGCCAGCAGCCCATCGGGTAGCGGGAACTACAATGAGCAGTTCTTC.

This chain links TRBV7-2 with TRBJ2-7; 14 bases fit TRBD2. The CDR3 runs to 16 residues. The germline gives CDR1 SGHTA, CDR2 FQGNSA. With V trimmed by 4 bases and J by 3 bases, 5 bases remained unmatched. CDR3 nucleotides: TGTGCCAGCAGCTCGACTAGCGGGAGGGCCGGCTACGAGCAGTACTTC. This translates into CASSSTSGRAGYEQYF.

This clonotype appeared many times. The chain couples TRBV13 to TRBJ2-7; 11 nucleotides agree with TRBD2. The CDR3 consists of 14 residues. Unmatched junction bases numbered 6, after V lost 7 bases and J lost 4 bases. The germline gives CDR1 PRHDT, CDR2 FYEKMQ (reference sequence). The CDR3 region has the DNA TGTGCCAGCACCTCGGGACTAGCGGTATACGAGCAGTACTTC. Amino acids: CASTSGLAVYEQYF.

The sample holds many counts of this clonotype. Here the CDR3 DNA reads TGTGCCAGCAGCTTAGTTACTCACGAGCAGTACTTC. Amino acid sequence: CASSLVTHEQYF. The V and J genes are TRBV11-2 and TRBJ2-7, with D unclear. Trimming took off 1 base at V and 5 bases at J, with 6 bases between the two ends. Germline-derived CDR1 and CDR2 are SGHAT and FQNNGV. This CDR3 region has 12 residues.

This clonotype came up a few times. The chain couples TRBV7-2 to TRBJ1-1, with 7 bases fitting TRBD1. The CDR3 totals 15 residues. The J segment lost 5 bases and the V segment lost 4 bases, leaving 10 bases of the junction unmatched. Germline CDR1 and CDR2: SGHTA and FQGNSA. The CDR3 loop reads CASSSVRDRRTEAFF. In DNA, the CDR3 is TGTGCCAGCAGCTCAGTCCGGGACAGACGGACTGAAGCTTTCTTT.

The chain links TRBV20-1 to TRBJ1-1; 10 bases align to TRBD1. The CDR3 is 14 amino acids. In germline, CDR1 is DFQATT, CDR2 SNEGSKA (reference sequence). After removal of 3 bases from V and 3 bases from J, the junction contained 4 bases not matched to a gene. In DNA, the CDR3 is TGCAGTGCTAGTGGAGGGACAGGGGACACTGAAGCTTTCTTT. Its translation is CSASGGTGDTEAFF.

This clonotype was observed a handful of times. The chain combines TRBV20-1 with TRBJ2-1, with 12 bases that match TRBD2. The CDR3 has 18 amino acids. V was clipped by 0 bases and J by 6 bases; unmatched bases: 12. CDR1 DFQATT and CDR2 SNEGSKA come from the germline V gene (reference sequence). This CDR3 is CSARDRTSGTLRINEQFF. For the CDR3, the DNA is TGCAGTGCTAGAGATAGGACTAGCGGGACCCTCCGAATCAATGAGCAGTTCTTC.

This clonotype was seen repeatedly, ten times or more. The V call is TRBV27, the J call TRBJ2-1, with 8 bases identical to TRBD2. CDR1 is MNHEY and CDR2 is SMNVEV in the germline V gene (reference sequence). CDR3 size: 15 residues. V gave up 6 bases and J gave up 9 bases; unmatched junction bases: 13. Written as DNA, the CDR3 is TGTGCCAGCAGCCCCTCGGGAGGGCCCGATTTTGAGCAGTTCTTC. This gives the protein CASSPSGGPDFEQFF.